This section outlines one T cell receptor beta chain sequence together with its context. Its antigen is undetermined. The V end lost 4 bases, the J end lost 2 bases, and 11 bases lay between the germline ends. Germline V gene data show CDR1 as MNHEY and CDR2 as SVGAGI. The CDR3 is 15 residues long. The sample belongs to a study of neoadjuvant nivolumab and ipilimumab in lung cancer. Findings of the study overall: Resected-tumor TCR richness correlated positively with pretherapy blood richness. Only two of four nivolumab-treated tumors gained richness and clonality by surgery. Resected tumors had greater TCR richness and clonality than uninvolved lung.

Sequencing was performed with immunoSEQ multiplex PCR; in TCRdb, only in-frame clones are kept and a portion is missing. The sample carries approximately 4,900 clones, roughly 91% recorded once. The gene calls are TRBV6-5 and TRBJ2-2; D ambiguous. The TCR comes from an adult with non-small cell lung cancer. Some clones in this sample may be carry-over from other donors' samples. The input for sequencing was blood, taken after neoadjuvant nivolumab, alone or with ipilimumab, at or shortly before surgery. CDR3 amino acids: CASSWADENTGELFF. In DNA form, the CDR3 reads TGTGCCAGCAGTTGGGCCGACGAAAACACCGGGGAGCTGTTTTTT.